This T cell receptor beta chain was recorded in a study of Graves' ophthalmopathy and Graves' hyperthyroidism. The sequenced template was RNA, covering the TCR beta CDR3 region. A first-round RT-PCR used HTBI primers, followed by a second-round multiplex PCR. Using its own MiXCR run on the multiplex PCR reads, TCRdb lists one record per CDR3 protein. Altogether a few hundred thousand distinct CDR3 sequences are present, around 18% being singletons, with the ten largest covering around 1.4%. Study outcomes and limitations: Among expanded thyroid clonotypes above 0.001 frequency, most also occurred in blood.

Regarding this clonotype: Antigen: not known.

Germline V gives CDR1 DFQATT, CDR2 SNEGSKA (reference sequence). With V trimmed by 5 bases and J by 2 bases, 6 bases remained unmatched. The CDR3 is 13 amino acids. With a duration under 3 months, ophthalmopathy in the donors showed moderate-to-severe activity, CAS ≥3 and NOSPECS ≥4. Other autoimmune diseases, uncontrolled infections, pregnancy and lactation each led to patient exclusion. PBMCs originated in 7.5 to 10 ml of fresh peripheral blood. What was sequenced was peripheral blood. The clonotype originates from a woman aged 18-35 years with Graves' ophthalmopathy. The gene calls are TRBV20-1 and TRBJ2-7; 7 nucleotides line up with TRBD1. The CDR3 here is CSAPLGTAYEQYF. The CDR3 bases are TGCAGTGCTCCTCTCGGGACAGCCTACGAGCAGTACTTC.